This T cell receptor (beta chain) was identified during a study of blood T cell repertoires in COVID-19. At the level of the study: Acute and convalescent COVID-19 samples came from the United States, Italy and Spain. PBMCs, B-cell-depleted T cells, or T cells were the source of the cDNA or gDNA that made up the material.

This CDR3 comprises 15 residues. Trimming took 5 bases from V and 3 from J, leaving 15 bases between them. Germline V CDR1 and CDR2: SGHRS, YFSETQ. This clone was found once. Under the authors' procedure: Amplified reference gene primers provided the basis for estimating nucleated cell counts. Profiling relied on immunoSEQ multiplex PCR, and the TCRdb table lists in-frame clones only, not all of them. That table gives V, J and clone size, and the DNA gave D and trimming. The table shows around 110,000 clones, with 90% occurring only once. This receptor was taken from a human donor with active COVID-19. The donor label of this sample is uncertain. The chain uses TRBV5-1 and TRBJ2-1; TRBD1 might be the D (7 bases). The sequenced material came from peripheral blood. The CDR3 sequence: CASSRGTDIYNEQFF. The CDR3 DNA reads as TGCGCCAGCAGTCGCGGGACAGACATCTACAATGAGCAGTTCTTC. Looking up the rest from reference TRBV5-1 and TRBJ2-1 gives the full variable domain: KAGVTQTPRYLIKTRGQQVTLSCSPISGHRSVSWYQQTPGQGLQFLFEYFSETQRNKGNFPGRFSGRQFSNSRSEMNVSTLELGDSALYLCASSRGTDIYNEQFFGPGTRLTVL.